Following are 17 T cell receptor beta chains from one sample sequenced in a study of OX40 agonist ivuxolimab in advanced cancers. TCRdb keeps only in-frame clones here, not all; method: immunoSEQ multiplex PCR. The sample holds 66,000 or so clones, around 90% seen once. This specimen consisted of CD4+ or CD8+ T cells sorted from blood, obtained in a trial of the OX40 agonist ivuxolimab. All receptors come from an adult with an advanced solid tumor such as melanoma, head and neck, liver or kidney cancer.

CDR3 DNA sequence: TGTGCCAGCTCACCTATACAGGGGGCGGCAGAAGGCTACACCTTC. It yields the protein CASSPIQGAAEGYTF. The rearrangement joins TRBV18 to TRBJ1-2; 9 bases match TRBD1. The germline V gene encodes CDR1 KGHSH and CDR2 LQKENI. The CDR3 is 15 residues long. V lost 3 bases and J lost 8; bases outside the gene matches: 10. Based on the CDR3 plus reference TRBV18 and TRBJ1-2, the full variable domain is NAGVMQNPRHLVRRRGQEARLRCSPMKGHSHVYWYRQLPEEGLKFMVYLQKENIIDESGMPKERFSAEFPKEGPSILRIQQVVRGDSAAYFCASSPIQGAAEGYTFGSGTRLTVV.

This clone appeared once. This CDR3 is CASSISGNSPLHF. In DNA form, the CDR3 reads TGTGCCAGTAGTATTAGTGGAAATTCACCCCTCCACTTT. The chain combines TRBV19 with TRBJ1-6; D unresolved. Germline lookup yields CDR1 LNHDA and CDR2 SQIVND (reference sequence). The CDR3 extends over 13 amino acids. V gave up 3 bases and J gave up 7 bases, with 7 bases separating them. Full variable domain (rest looked up from reference TRBV19 and TRBJ1-6): DGGITQSPKYLFRKEGQNVTLSCEQNLNHDAMYWYRQDPGQGLRLIYYSQIVNDFQKGDIAEGYSVSREKKESFPLTVTSAQKNPTAFYLCASSISGNSPLHFGNGTRLTVT.

In its sample, this clone was seen once. As DNA, the CDR3 is TGTGCCAGCAGCCCTGAAGAGACCCAGTACTTC. Its protein product is CASSPEETQYF. The chain uses TRBV28 and TRBJ2-5; D is unresolved. CDR3 length: 11 residues. Per germline, CDR1 MDHEN and CDR2 SYDVKM. V shed 6 bases and J shed 3 bases, with 5 bases lying between them. Using reference TRBV28 and TRBJ2-5 for the parts outside the CDR3, the full variable domain is DVKVTQSSRYLVKRTGEKVFLECVQDMDHENMFWYRQDPGLGLRLIYFSYDVKMKEKGDIPEGYSVSREKKERFSLILESASTNQTSMYLCASSPEETQYFGPGTRLLVL.

This sequence joins TRBV19 and TRBJ1-6; 7 bases map to TRBD1. V shed 9 bases and J 9 bases; nucleotides not matched to a gene: 11. Germline CDR1 reads LNHDA; CDR2 reads SQIVND (reference sequence). This CDR3 contains 14 residues. CDR3 region: CASRTGTVGSPLHF. Written as DNA, the CDR3 is TGTGCCAGCCGAACCGGGACAGTCGGTTCACCCCTCCACTTT.

V gene TRBV11-2 combines with J gene TRBJ2-7, with D perhaps assigned TRBD1 or TRBD2 (6 bases each). Germline values: CDR1 SGHAT, CDR2 FQNNGV. The CDR3 is made up of 14 amino acids. Trimming removed 6 bases at V and 2 bases at J, with 14 bases between. Written as DNA, the CDR3 is TGTGCCAGCAGTTTCGAAGGGGGGCCCTACGAGCAGTACTTC. Translation: CASSFEGGPYEQYF.

The chain recombines TRBV6-1 with TRBJ2-3; the match to TRBD2 covers 7 bases. Germline CDR1 is MNHNS and CDR2 is SASEGT. V shed 6 bases and J 2 bases; nucleotides not matched to a gene: 5. This CDR3 spans 14 amino acids. CDR3 DNA sequence: TGTGCCAGCAGCTCGCGGGAGTACACAGATACGCAGTATTTT. As protein: CASSSREYTDTQYF.

The chain couples TRBV5-4 to TRBJ2-7, with TRBD2 matching 12 bases. Trimming took 4 bases from V and 6 from J; bases not matched to a gene: 11. CDR1 and CDR2 (germline): SGHNT, YYREEE (reference sequence). This CDR3 comprises 16 residues. The CDR3, as DNA: TGTGCCAGCAGCCGGGCCGGACTAGCGGGAACGTCCGAGCAGTACTTC. It translates to CASSRAGLAGTSEQYF.

V is TRBV19 and J is TRBJ1-2, with D perhaps matching TRBD1 (6 bases). CDR3 length: 13 amino acids. CDR1 LNHDA and CDR2 SQIVND come from the germline V gene (reference sequence). Trimming cost V 7 bases and J 7 bases, with 16 bases left between them. CDR3 DNA: TGTGCCAGTACCCGGGGGGCAGTCGGTGGCTACACCTTC. Translating it yields CASTRGAVGGYTF.

The chain links TRBV2 to TRBJ1-1, with D possibly being TRBD1 (5 bases). Trimming shortened V by 9 bases and J by 5 bases, and 10 bases separated the two germline ends. Germline CDR1 and CDR2: SNHLY and FYNNEI. The CDR3 extends over 11 amino acids. The CDR3 loop reads CARSTETEAFF. CDR3 DNA sequence: TGTGCCAGATCGACAGAAACTGAAGCTTTCTTT. Combining the CDR3 with reference TRBV2 and TRBJ1-1 gives the whole variable domain EPEVTQTPSHQVTQMGQEVILRCVPISNHLYFYWYRQILGQKVEFLVSFYNNEISEKSEIFDDQFSVERPDGSNFTLKIRSTKLEDSAMYFCARSTETEAFFGQGTRLTVV.

This clone was observed a few times. Other DNA sequences in the sample encode the same CDR3. This chain links TRBV18 with TRBJ2-5; D is unclear. V lost 3 bases to trimming and J lost 1 base, with 3 bases between them. Germline CDR1 is KGHSH and CDR2 is LQKENI. The CDR3 totals 12 residues. CDR3 region: CASSPAQETQYF. The CDR3 bases are TGTGCCAGCTCACCTGCCCAAGAGACCCAGTACTTC.

The V and J genes are TRBV2 and TRBJ1-2; D is unresolved. The CDR3 runs to 11 residues. The germline V gene encodes CDR1 SNHLY and CDR2 FYNNEI. V lost 6 bases and J lost 3, with 5 bases in between. The CDR3 nucleotides read TGTGCCAGCAGGATGTACTATGGCTACACCTTC. Translated, it gives CASRMYYGYTF.

A remark on this clone: Other nucleotide sequences from this sample produce the same CDR3. The chain links TRBV7-3 to TRBJ2-5; maybe TRBD1 (6 bases). The germline V and J ends were trimmed by 5 bases and 1 base, with 8 bases remaining between them. This CDR3 region has 13 residues. Looked up from germline, CDR1 is SGHTA and CDR2 is FQGTGA. DNA for the CDR3: TGTGCCAGCAGCAGACAGGTCCAAGAGACCCAGTACTTC. It is translated as CASSRQVQETQYF.

The chain couples TRBV5-4 to TRBJ2-5; 9 bases match TRBD1. Per germline, CDR1 SGHNT and CDR2 YYREEE (reference sequence). V dropped 4 bases and J dropped 1; count of bases not matched to a gene: 8. The CDR3 loop spans 16 amino acids. Written as DNA, the CDR3 is TGTGCCAGCAGCGTAAAAAACAGGGGGCCCCAAGAGACCCAGTACTTC. This codes for CASSVKNRGPQETQYF. Full variable domain (remainder filled in from reference TRBV5-4 and TRBJ2-5): ETGVTQSPTHLIKTRGQQVTLRCSSQSGHNTVSWYQQALGQGPQFIFQYYREEENGRGNFPPRFSGLQFPNYSSELNVNALELDDSALYLCASSVKNRGPQETQYFGPGTRLLVL.

This chain links TRBV10-3 with TRBJ1-2; TRBD1 is a possible D gene (6 bases). The CDR3 loop spans 12 amino acids. CDR1 and CDR2 (germline): ENHRY, SYGVKD. V lost 6 bases, J lost 5 bases, and 10 bases lay in between. The CDR3, as DNA: TGTGCCATCAGCGAACAGGGATATGGCTACACCTTC. Translation gives CAISEQGYGYTF.

This chain joins TRBV7-7 and TRBJ1-5, with D unclear. Germline V gives CDR1 SSHAT, CDR2 FNYEAQ (reference sequence). V shed 0 bases and J shed 7 bases, with 7 bases lying between them. This CDR3 is built from 13 residues. CDR3 region: CASSLARGQPQHF. The CDR3 region has the DNA TGTGCCAGCAGCTTAGCGCGAGGACAGCCCCAGCATTTT.

The V call is TRBV19, the J call TRBJ2-3; D unclear. Between the trimmed V and J ends, which lost 1 base and 1 base, there was a span of 12 bases. The V gene's germline CDR1 is LNHDA and CDR2 SQIVND (reference sequence). The CDR3 is made up of 16 amino acids. This CDR3 reads CASSIGQSIGTDTQYF. The CDR3 DNA reads as TGTGCCAGTAGTATAGGCCAAAGTATTGGCACAGATACGCAGTATTTT.

This sequence joins TRBV5-4 and TRBJ1-2; D is perhaps TRBD1 (5 bases). CDR3 length equals 14 residues. The V gene's germline CDR1 is SGHNT and CDR2 YYREEE (reference sequence). The V end was cut by 0 bases, the J end by 3 bases, with 9 bases between. The CDR3 spells CASSLAGGDYGYTF. The CDR3 nucleotides are TGTGCCAGCAGCTTGGCCGGGGGGGACTATGGCTACACCTTC. Drawing the rest from reference TRBV5-4 and TRBJ1-2, the complete variable domain is ETGVTQSPTHLIKTRGQQVTLRCSSQSGHNTVSWYQQALGQGPQFIFQYYREEENGRGNFPPRFSGLQFPNYSSELNVNALELDDSALYLCASSLAGGDYGYTFGSGTRLTVV.